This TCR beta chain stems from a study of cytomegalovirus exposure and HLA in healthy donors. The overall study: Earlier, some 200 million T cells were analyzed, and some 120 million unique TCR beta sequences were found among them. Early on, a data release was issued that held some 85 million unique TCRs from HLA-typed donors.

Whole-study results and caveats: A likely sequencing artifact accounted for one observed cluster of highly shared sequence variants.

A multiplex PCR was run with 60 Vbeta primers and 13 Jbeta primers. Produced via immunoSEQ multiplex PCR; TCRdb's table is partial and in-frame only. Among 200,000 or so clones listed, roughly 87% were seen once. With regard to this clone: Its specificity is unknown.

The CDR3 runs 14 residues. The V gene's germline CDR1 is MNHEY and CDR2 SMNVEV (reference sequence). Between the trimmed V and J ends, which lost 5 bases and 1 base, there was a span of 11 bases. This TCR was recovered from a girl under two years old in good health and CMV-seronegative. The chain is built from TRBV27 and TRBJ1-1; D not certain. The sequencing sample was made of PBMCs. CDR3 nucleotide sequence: TGTGCCAGCAGTCTCTTTAGAGGGAACACTGAAGCTTTCTTT. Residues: CASSLFRGNTEAFF.